The clone carrying this TCR beta chain is categorized as medium-sized. Its specificity is not known. It is unclear where the CDR3 begins or ends on the DNA, so no DNA is shown, and the CDR3 is as TCRdb lists it. Study results and limitations: Tumor Tregs overlapped most with tumor, then blood, naive CD4+ cells. The larger cohort examined one V-J beta rearrangement, not whole repertoires.

Naive CD4+ T cells were purified with Tregs depleted by CD25. After constant-region reverse-primer amplification, full-length variable regions underwent semi-nested PCR with Nested Universal Primer A. TCRdb reanalysed the 5' RACE reads using MiXCR and keeps one entry per CDR3 protein. The sample shows around 21,000 distinct CDR3 sequences, more than 30% of them seen only once. The clonotype comes from a female donor with breast cancer. Input material: tumor-infiltrating naive CD4+ T cells sorted from the breast tumor. The subset here: naive CD4+ T cells, CD4+CD45RA+CD25-.

The CDR3 here is CASSSGDTEAFFAF. The chain links TRBV5-5 to TRBJ1-1. The CDR3 extends over 14 residues, inclusive of both ends. The germline V gene encodes CDR1 SGHKS and CDR2 YYEKEE (reference sequence).